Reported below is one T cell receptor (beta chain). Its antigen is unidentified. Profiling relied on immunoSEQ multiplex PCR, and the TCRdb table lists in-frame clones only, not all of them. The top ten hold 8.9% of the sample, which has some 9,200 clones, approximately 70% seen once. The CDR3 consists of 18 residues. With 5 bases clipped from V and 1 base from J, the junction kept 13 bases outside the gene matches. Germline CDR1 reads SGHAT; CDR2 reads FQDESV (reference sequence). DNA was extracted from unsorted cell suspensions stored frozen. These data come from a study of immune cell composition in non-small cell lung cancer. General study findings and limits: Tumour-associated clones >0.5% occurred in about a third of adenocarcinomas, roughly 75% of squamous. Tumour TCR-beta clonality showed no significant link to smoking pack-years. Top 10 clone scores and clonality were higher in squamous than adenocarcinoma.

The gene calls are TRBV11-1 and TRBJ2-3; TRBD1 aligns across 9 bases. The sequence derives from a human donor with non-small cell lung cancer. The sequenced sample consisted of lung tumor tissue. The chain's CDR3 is CASSQDWGQGEGTDTQYF. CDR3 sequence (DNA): TGTGCCAGCAGCCAGGATTGGGGACAGGGAGAGGGCACAGATACGCAGTATTTT. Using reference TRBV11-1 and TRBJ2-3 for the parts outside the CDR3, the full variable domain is EAEVAQSPRYKITEKSQAVAFWCDPISGHATLYWYRQILGQGPELLVQFQDESVVDDSQLPKDRFSAERLKGVDSTLKIQPAELGDSAMYLCASSQDWGQGEGTDTQYFGPGTRLTVL.